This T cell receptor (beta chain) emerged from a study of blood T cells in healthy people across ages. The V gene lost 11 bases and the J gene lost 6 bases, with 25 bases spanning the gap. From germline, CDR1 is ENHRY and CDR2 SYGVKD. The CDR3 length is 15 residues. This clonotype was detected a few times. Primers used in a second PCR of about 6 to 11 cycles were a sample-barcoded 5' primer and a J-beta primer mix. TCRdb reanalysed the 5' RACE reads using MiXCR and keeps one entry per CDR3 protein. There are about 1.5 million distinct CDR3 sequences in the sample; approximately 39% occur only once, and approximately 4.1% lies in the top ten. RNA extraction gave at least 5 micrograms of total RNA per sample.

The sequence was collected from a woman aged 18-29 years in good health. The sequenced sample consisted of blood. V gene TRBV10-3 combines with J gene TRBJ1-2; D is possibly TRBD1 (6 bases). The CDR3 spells CAAWGGSGNKDGYTF. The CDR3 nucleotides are TGTGCCGCCTGGGGGGGCTCAGGGAACAAAGATGGCTACACCTTC.